These 29 T cell receptor beta chains share one sample of origin, sequenced in a study of cytomegalovirus exposure and HLA in healthy donors. PCR used 60 Vbeta primers and 13 Jbeta primers. Repertoires were generated with immunoSEQ multiplex PCR, while TCRdb's copy carries only in-frame clones and drops some. The sample includes some 130,000 clones, roughly 71% of them seen just once. Sequences were obtained from PBMCs. The receptor set was obtained from a man aged 30 to 45 in good health and CMV-seronegative.

This chain joins TRBV11-2 and TRBJ1-5; no clear D. V lost 3 bases to trimming and J lost 1 base, with 4 bases between them. The CDR3 covers 13 residues. Germline V CDR1 and CDR2: SGHAT, FQNNGV. CDR3 loop: CASSLRSNQPQHF. The CDR3 region has the DNA TGTGCCAGCAGCTTGCGAAGCAATCAGCCCCAGCATTTT.

The J gene is TRBJ2-1, the V gene TRBV2; D gene unclear. Germline V gene data show CDR1 as SNHLY and CDR2 as FYNNEI. This CDR3 contains 11 residues. Trimming took 4 bases from V and 7 from J, leaving 5 bases between them. In DNA, the CDR3 is TGTGCCAGCAGTGGGGCGAATGAGCAGTTCTTC. Residues: CASSGANEQFF.

The gene calls are TRBV5-1 and TRBJ2-1; TRBD2 is a possible D gene (5 bases). Trimming stripped 0 bases from V and 7 bases from J, with 11 bases between. The CDR3 totals 14 residues. The V gene's germline CDR1 is SGHRS and CDR2 YFSETQ. The CDR3 DNA reads TGCGCCAGCAGCTTGGTCGGTAGCGCGAATGAGCAGTTCTTC. Its translation: CASSLVGSANEQFF.

The chain combines TRBV5-1 with TRBJ2-5; 7 bases agree with TRBD2. Germline V gene data show CDR1 as SGHRS and CDR2 as YFSETQ. V lost 0 bases and J lost 5; bases outside the gene matches: 4. The CDR3 consists of 14 residues. The CDR3 DNA follows: TGCGCCAGCAGCTTGGGGCTAGCGGACGAGACCCAGTACTTC. Its translation: CASSLGLADETQYF.

The rearrangement links TRBV7-3 to TRBJ1-2; weak D call: TRBD1 (6 bases). The CDR3 is made up of 15 amino acids. Germline V gene data show CDR1 as SGHTA and CDR2 as FQGTGA. V was trimmed by 6 bases and J by 4 bases, leaving 18 bases between them. The CDR3 nucleotides read TGTGCCAGCAGTGGGGGGGAGGGGGTTGGCTATGGCTACACCTTC. The encoded protein is CASSGGEGVGYGYTF.

The chain carries TRBV18 and TRBJ2-2, with 11 bases aligning to TRBD2. Germline V lookup: CDR1 KGHSH, CDR2 LQKENI. The CDR3 sequence is 16 residues long. With V trimmed by 4 bases and J by 4 bases, 5 bases remained unmatched. CDR3 sequence: CASSLIGTSGTGELFF. CDR3 coding DNA: TGTGCCAGCTCACTTATAGGGACTAGCGGCACCGGGGAGCTGTTTTTT.

This chain joins TRBV14 and TRBJ1-3, with D tentatively TRBD1 (5 bases). Germline CDR1 is SGHDN and CDR2 is FVKESK. Trimming removed 2 bases at V and 0 bases at J, with 11 bases between. The CDR3 runs 16 residues. CDR3 nucleotides: TGTGCCAGCAGCCAATTCCAGGGCTTCTCTGGAAACACCATATATTTT. Protein sequence: CASSQFQGFSGNTIYF.

The gene calls are TRBV5-5 and TRBJ2-5, with a possible D match to TRBD1 (5 bases). The end of the DNA aligns better with TRBJ2-7, so the J call may be wrong. The CDR3 extends over 15 amino acids. Germline assignment: CDR1 SGHKS and CDR2 YYEKEE (reference sequence). CDR3 bases: TGTGCCAGCAGCTTGGTTGGTCAGGGCTCCTACGAGCAGTACTTC. Translating gives CASSLVGQGSYEQYF.

J is TRBJ1-2 and V is TRBV28; D is uncertain. Deletions cut 8 bases from V and 4 bases from J, with 11 bases between. The CDR3 consists of 12 residues. The V gene's germline CDR1 is MDHEN and CDR2 SYDVKM. The CDR3 sequence is CASGQFTYGYTF. The CDR3 coding sequence is TGTGCCAGCGGCCAATTCACCTATGGCTACACCTTC.

The chain uses TRBV2 and TRBJ2-5; D unresolved. This CDR3 spans 12 amino acids. The ends were cut back, 10 bases at V and 7 bases at J, with 16 bases in the middle. Germline assignment: CDR1 SNHLY and CDR2 FYNNEI. The CDR3 nucleotides read TGTGCCACCTCCCTACTTCTCGGGACCCAGTACTTC. This encodes CATSLLLGTQYF.

The chain has TRBV6-5 and TRBJ1-1; 10 bases map to TRBD1. The V gene end was trimmed by 6 bases and the J gene end by 2 bases; junction bases not matched to a gene: 3. This CDR3 contains 14 residues. Germline values: CDR1 MNHEY, CDR2 SVGAGI. The DNA of the CDR3 is TGTGCCAGCAGGAGGGACAGGGGAAACACTGAAGCTTTCTTT. This gives the protein CASRRDRGNTEAFF.

The chain uses TRBV27 and TRBJ1-5, with D possibly being TRBD1 (5 bases). The CDR3 has 17 residues. Germline CDR1 MNHEY, CDR2 SMNVEV (reference sequence). The ends were cut back, 5 bases at V and 0 bases at J, with 17 bases in the middle. Here the CDR3 reads CASSTTRQLPSNQPQHF. CDR3 nucleotides: TGTGCCAGCAGTACTACCCGACAGCTGCCTAGCAATCAGCCCCAGCATTTT.

The chain combines TRBV4-1 with TRBJ2-1; unclear D gene. CDR1 is MGHRA and CDR2 is YSYEKL in the germline V gene. V was pared by 3 bases and J by 1 base, with 10 bases between. The CDR3 is made up of 15 amino acids. The CDR3 DNA reads TGCGCCAGCAGCCAGGGTGGAGAGTCCTACAATGAGCAGTTCTTC. This sequence encodes CASSQGGESYNEQFF.

The chain carries TRBV29-1 and TRBJ2-7; D possibly corresponds to TRBD2 (7 bases). Between the trimmed V and J ends, which lost 7 bases and 4 bases, there was a span of 17 bases. There are 13 residues in the CDR3. Germline lookup yields CDR1 SQVTM and CDR2 ANQGSEA. The CDR3: CSGGGPDTYEQYF. The CDR3 DNA reads as TGCAGCGGGGGGGGGCCCGACACTTACGAGCAGTACTTC.

The chain uses TRBV6-6 and TRBJ2-5, with D possibly TRBD1 on 6 matching bases. CDR3 size: 12 residues. Trimming took off 6 bases at V and 7 bases at J, with 12 bases between the two ends. Germline loops: CDR1 MNHNY, CDR2 SVGAGI (reference sequence). CDR3 amino acids: CASSPRGATQYF. DNA for the CDR3: TGTGCCAGCAGCCCCAGGGGAGCGACCCAGTACTTC.

J is TRBJ2-3 and V is TRBV6-5; D is undetermined. Trimming shortened V by 0 bases and J by 0 bases, and 4 bases separated the two germline ends. The CDR3 has 14 amino acids. Germline V gene data show CDR1 as MNHEY and CDR2 as SVGAGI. The CDR3 region is CASSYSASTDTQYF. The CDR3 DNA sequence: TGTGCCAGCAGTTACTCGGCCAGCACAGATACGCAGTATTTT.

The chain uses TRBV4-2 and TRBJ2-3; TRBD1 matches at 9 bases. CDR1 and CDR2 (germline): LGHNA, YNFKEQ. The CDR3 consists of 14 residues. Unmatched junction bases numbered 8, after V lost 8 bases and J lost 5 bases. Written as DNA, the CDR3 is TGTGCCAGCCGCGACAGGGGGGTTGGAGATACGCAGTATTTT. This codes for CASRDRGVGDTQYF.

As to this clone: Relative to the germline gene, one junction end is altered; a read error may explain this. J is TRBJ2-1 and V is TRBV5-6; TRBD2 aligns across 15 bases. The germline gives CDR1 SGHDT, CDR2 YYEEEE. The CDR3 is 18 residues long. The CDR3 protein is CASGFGLAGGPPYNEQFF. The CDR3 bases are TGTGCCAGCGGCTTCGGACTAGCGGGAGGGCCCCCCTACAATGAGCAGTTCTTC. The whole variable domain, remainder taken from reference TRBV5-6 and TRBJ2-1, is DAGVTQSPTHLIKTRGQQVTLRCSPKSGHDTVSWYQQALGQGPQFIFQYYEEEERQRGNFPDRFSGHQFPNYSSELNVNALLLGDSALYLCASGFGLAGGPPYNEQFFGPGTRLTVL.

The CDR3 DNA sequence: TGTGCCAGCAGAGACTACACTGAAGCTTTCTTT. As protein: CASRDYTEAFF. The chain is built from TRBV6-5 and TRBJ1-1; D unclear. The CDR3 runs 11 residues. Trimming pared 6 bases from V and 3 bases from J, leaving 5 bases between. Germline CDR1 MNHEY, CDR2 SVGAGI.

The chain recombines TRBV7-2 with TRBJ2-3, with D tentatively TRBD2 (6 bases). The V gene's germline CDR1 is SGHTA and CDR2 FQGNSA. CDR3 size: 16 residues. Trimming shortened V by 5 bases and J by 2 bases, and 17 bases separated the two germline ends. The CDR3 coding sequence is TGTGCCAGCAGCGAGGGACTCCACCTCCTCACAGATACGCAGTATTTT. Translated: CASSEGLHLLTDTQYF.

There are a few counts of this clone. The gene calls are TRBV6-5 and TRBJ1-4; 8 nucleotides align to TRBD1. CDR1 is MNHEY and CDR2 is SVGAGI in the germline V gene. The V gene end was trimmed by 4 bases and the J gene end by 8 bases; junction bases not matched to a gene: 0. The CDR3 is made up of 12 amino acids. The CDR3 region has the DNA TGTGCCAGCAGTTGGGACAGGGAAAAACTGTTTTTT. Translating gives CASSWDREKLFF.

This clone was counted only a few times. This chain joins TRBV4-1 and TRBJ1-1; 9 positions match TRBD1. CDR3 length: 14 amino acids. With V trimmed by 3 bases and J by 4 bases, 3 bases remained unmatched. Germline CDR1 MGHRA, CDR2 YSYEKL. CDR3: CASSHPTGGTEAFF. CDR3 coding DNA: TGCGCCAGCAGCCACCCGACAGGGGGCACTGAAGCTTTCTTT.

For this clone: Other DNA sequences of this sample code for an identical CDR3. The rearrangement joins TRBV27 to TRBJ1-1, with D tentatively TRBD1 (5 bases). Trimming shortened V by 2 bases and J by 3 bases, and 10 bases separated the two germline ends. Per the germline V gene, CDR1 is MNHEY and CDR2 is SMNVEV (reference sequence). The CDR3 runs 14 residues. Here the CDR3 DNA reads TGTGCCAGCAGTTTAGGTGGGGGGTACACTGAAGCTTTCTTT. Its protein is CASSLGGGYTEAFF.

This chain uses TRBV11-3 with TRBJ2-3, with a tentative D call TRBD2 (5 bases). The CDR3 totals 14 residues. Germline V gives CDR1 SGHNT, CDR2 YENEEA. Between the trimmed V and J ends, which lost 1 base and 2 bases, there was a span of 7 bases. The CDR3 sequence: CASSLGGPTDTQYF. The CDR3 coding sequence is TGTGCCAGCAGCTTAGGCGGGCCCACAGATACGCAGTATTTT. Filled out from reference TRBV11-3 and TRBJ2-3, the complete variable domain reads EAGVVQSPRYKIIEKKQPVAFWCNPISGHNTLYWYLQNLGQGPELLIRYENEEAVDDSQLPKDRFSAERLKGVDSTLKIQPAELGDSAVYLCASSLGGPTDTQYFGPGTRLTVL.

This clone is a singleton in its sample. V is TRBV27 and J is TRBJ2-7; D might be TRBD1 (5 bases). The CDR3 sequence is 14 residues long. The V end was cut by 5 bases, the J end by 3 bases, with 14 bases between. Germline V gives CDR1 MNHEY, CDR2 SMNVEV (reference sequence). The CDR3 sequence: CASSPVGVSYEQYF. In DNA, the CDR3 is TGTGCCAGCAGTCCCGTAGGGGTTAGCTACGAGCAGTACTTC.

The chain combines TRBV10-3 with TRBJ2-3, with no clear D. Trimming removed 7 bases at V and 0 bases at J, with 5 bases between. From germline, CDR1 is ENHRY and CDR2 SYGVKD. This CDR3 contains 12 residues. Here the CDR3 DNA reads TGTGCCATCACAGATAGCACAGATACGCAGTATTTT. As protein: CAITDSTDTQYF.

This clone was counted only a few times. The rearrangement joins TRBV9 to TRBJ1-5; D might be TRBD1 (5 bases). CDR1 and CDR2 from the germline V gene are SGDLS and YYNGEE. There are 16 residues in the CDR3. Trimming removed 3 bases at V and 1 base at J, with 14 bases between. For the CDR3, the DNA is TGTGCCAGCAGCGCGGGGGGTCCGGCCAGCAATCAGCCCCAGCATTTT. Protein: CASSAGGPASNQPQHF.

CDR3 sequence (DNA): TGTGCCAGCAGCGTCCTGGGAGCGGGCACCGGGGAGCTGTTTTTT. Its protein product is CASSVLGAGTGELFF. This chain uses TRBV9 with TRBJ2-2; a possible D gene is TRBD2 (6 bases). There are 15 residues in the CDR3. Trimming left V 2 bases short and J 4 bases short, with 12 bases between. Per the germline V gene, CDR1 is SGDLS and CDR2 is YYNGEE.

The chain uses TRBV20-1 and TRBJ2-1; D uncertain. Germline CDR1 is DFQATT and CDR2 is SNEGSKA (reference sequence). Trimming removed 8 bases from V and 9 bases from J, with 14 bases in between. The CDR3 totals 11 residues. The CDR3 DNA reads as TGCAGTACCACCAAAGTCGGTGAGCAGTTCTTC. Its protein is CSTTKVGEQFF.